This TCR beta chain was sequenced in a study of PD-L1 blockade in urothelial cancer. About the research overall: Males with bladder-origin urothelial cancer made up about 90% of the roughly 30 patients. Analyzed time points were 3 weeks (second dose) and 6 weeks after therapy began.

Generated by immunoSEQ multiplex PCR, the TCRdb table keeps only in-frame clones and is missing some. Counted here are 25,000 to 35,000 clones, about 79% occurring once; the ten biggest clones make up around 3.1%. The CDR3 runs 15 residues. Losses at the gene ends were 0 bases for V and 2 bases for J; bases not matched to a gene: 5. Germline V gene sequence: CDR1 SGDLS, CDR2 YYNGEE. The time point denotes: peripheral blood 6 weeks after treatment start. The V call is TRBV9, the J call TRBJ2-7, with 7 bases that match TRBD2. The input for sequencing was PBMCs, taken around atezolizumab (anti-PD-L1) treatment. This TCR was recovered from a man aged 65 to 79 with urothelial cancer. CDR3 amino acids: CASSVEASGAYEQYF. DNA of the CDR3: TGTGCCAGCAGCGTAGAAGCTAGCGGCGCCTACGAGCAGTACTTC.